This T cell receptor beta chain was sequenced for a study of shared clonotypes between healthy human individuals. The ends lost 0 bases at V and 0 bases at J; junction bases unmatched: 6. Germline V gene lookup returns CDR1 SGHRS and CDR2 YFSETQ. The CDR3 totals 17 residues. In the study's own analysis: As immunoSEQ supplied junction-only sequences (without quality scores), filtering differed. Assay: immunoSEQ multiplex PCR; the TCRdb copy retains only in-frame clones and omits some. V and J calls and clone size are given by that table; D and trimming were obtained from the DNA. The sample has under 600,000 clones, almost 97% seen once; the top ten hold around 0.06%.

The chain employs TRBV5-1 and TRBJ2-3, with 8 bases fitting TRBD2. Specimen: naive CD4+ T cells sorted from blood. Noted subset: CD45RA+ positively selected. This sequence was found in a woman aged 25 to 39 in good health. CDR3 in amino acids: CASSLGGLAGSTDTQYF. The CDR3, as DNA: TGCGCCAGCAGCTTGGGCGGGTTAGCGGGGAGCACAGATACGCAGTATTTT.